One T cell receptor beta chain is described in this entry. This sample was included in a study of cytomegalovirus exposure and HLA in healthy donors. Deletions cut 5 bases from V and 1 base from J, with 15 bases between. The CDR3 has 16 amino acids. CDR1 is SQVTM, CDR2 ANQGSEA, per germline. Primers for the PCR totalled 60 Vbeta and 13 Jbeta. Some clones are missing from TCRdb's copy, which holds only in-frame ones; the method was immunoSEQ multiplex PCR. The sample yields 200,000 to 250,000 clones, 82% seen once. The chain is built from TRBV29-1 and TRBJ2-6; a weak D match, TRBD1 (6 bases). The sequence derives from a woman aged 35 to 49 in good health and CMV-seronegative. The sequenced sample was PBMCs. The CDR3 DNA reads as TGCAGCGTTCAAACAGGGAAGGGTTCTGGGGCCAACGTCCTGACTTTC. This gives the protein CSVQTGKGSGANVLTF.